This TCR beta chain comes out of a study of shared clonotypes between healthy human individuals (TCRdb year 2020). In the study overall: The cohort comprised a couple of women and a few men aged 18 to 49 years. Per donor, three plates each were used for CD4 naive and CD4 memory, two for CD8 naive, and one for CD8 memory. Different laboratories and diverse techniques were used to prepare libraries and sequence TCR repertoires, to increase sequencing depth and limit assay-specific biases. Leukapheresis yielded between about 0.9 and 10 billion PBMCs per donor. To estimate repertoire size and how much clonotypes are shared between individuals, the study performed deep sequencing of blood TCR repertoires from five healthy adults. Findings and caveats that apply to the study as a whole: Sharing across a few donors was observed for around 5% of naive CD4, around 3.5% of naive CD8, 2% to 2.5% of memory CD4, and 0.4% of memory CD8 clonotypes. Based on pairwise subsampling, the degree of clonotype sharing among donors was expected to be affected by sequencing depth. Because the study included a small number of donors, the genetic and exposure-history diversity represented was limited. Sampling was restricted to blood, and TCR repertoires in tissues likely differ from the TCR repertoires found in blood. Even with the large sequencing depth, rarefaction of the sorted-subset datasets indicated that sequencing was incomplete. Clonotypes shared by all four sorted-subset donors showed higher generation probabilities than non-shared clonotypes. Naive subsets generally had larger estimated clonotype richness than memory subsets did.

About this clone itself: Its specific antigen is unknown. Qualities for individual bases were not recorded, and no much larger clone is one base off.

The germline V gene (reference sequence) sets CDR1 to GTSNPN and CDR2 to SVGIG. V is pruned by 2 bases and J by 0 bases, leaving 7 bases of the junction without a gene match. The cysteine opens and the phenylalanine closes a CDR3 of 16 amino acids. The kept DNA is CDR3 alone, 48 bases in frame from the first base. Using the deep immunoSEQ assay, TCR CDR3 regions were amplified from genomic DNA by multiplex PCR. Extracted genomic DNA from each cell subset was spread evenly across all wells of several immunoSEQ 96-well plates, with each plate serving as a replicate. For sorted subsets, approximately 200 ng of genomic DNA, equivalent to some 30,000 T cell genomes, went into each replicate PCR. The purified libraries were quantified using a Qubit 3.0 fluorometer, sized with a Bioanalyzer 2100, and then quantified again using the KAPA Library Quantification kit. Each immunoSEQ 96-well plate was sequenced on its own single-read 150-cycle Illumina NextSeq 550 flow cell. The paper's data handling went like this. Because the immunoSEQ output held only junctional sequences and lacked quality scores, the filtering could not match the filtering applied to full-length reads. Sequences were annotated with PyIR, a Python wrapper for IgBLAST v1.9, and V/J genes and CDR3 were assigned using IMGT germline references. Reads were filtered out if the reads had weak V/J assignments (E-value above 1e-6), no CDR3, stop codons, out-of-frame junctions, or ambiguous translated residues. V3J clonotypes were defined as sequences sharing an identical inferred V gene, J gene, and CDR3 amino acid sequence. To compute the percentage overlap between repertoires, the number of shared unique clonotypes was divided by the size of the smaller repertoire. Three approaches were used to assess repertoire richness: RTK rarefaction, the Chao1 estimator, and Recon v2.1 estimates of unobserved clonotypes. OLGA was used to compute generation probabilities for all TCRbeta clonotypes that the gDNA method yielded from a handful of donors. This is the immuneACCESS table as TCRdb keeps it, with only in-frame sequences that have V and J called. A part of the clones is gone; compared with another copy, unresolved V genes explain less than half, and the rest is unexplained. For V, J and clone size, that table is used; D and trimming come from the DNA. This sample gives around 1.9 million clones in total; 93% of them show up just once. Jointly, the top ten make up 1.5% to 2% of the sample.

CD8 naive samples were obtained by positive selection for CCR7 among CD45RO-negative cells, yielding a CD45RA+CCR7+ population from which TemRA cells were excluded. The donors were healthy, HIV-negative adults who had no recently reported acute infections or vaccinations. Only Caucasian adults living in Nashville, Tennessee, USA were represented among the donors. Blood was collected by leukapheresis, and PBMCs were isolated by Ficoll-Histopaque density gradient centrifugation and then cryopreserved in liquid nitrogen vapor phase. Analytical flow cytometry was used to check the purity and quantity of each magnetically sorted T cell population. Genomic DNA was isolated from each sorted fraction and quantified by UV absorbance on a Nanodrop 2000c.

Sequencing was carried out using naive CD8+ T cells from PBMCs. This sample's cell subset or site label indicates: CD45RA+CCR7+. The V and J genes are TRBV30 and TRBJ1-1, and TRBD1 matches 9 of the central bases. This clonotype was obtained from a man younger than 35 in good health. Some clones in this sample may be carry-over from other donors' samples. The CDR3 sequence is CAWSLWTGALNTEAFF. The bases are TGTGCCTGGAGTCTTTGGACAGGGGCCCTGAACACTGAAGCTTTCTTT. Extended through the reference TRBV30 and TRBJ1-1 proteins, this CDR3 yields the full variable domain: SQTIHQWPATLVQPVGSPLSLECTVEGTSNPNLYWYRQAAGRGLQLLFYSVGIGQISSEVPQNLSASRPQDRQFILSSKKLLLSDSGFYLCAWSLWTGALNTEAFFGQGTRLTVV.